The sequence of this TCR beta chain was determined in a study of T cells after yellow fever vaccination (dated by TCRdb to about 2019). General notes on the study: Libraries from fractions with low cell numbers were prepared with the SMART-Seq v4 Ultra Low Input RNA kit. Blood was drawn at multiple timepoints before and after primary and secondary immunization, with bulk PBMC replicates and cell subsets isolated. Two healthy male donors, one aged 18 to 29 and one aged 30 to 40 years, made up the cohort. To follow T-cell clones before and after primary and booster YFV17D yellow fever vaccination, bulk TCR alpha and beta repertoires were sequenced over time.

CDR1 and CDR2, looked up from the germline V gene, are SGHDT and YYEEEE. The CDR3 measures 15 amino acids from cysteine to phenylalanine. Of the read, only the CDR3 DNA is kept; its 45 bases are in frame from base 1. Notes on this clonotype: What this receptor recognizes is not known. This sequence may be a read error, since a much larger clone differs from it by one base.

Instrument on record: Illumina NovaSeq 6000. TCR cDNA was synthesized by 5'RACE template switching, through which a universal primer site and unique molecular identifiers were introduced. Priming of cDNA synthesis was performed from both the TCR alpha and TCR beta constant segments. Libraries were amplified in two PCR steps, with sample barcodes and sequencing adapters added in the second step. Libraries were sequenced on Illumina HiSeq 2500 (2x100 bp) or NovaSeq (2x150 bp). Regarding the original processing steps: Demultiplexing of reads and collapsing into UMI consensus sequences were performed with MIGEC, and V(D)J alignment was carried out with MiXCR. Vaccine-responding clonotypes were identified with edgeR using replicate PBMC samples, with FDR below 0.01 and a log2 fold change above 5 up to day 15 being required. CD4 or CD8 identity was assigned to each bulk clonotype according to whether the clonotype was present at higher abundance in the sequenced CD4 repertoire or the sequenced CD8 repertoire. TCRdb handled the public reads itself, with Q25 trimming in fastp and clone calling in MiXCR, and kept productive beta chains. Records with the same CDR3 protein are collapsed into one entry carrying the most frequent genes and DNA. None of the V and J calls come from the authors' own analysis; TCRdb made them. Recorded for this sample are about 220,000 distinct CDR3 sequences; less than 3.5% of them occurred a single time. The ten largest clones take up roughly 3.2% of the sample.

Study-wide findings and limitations: A small fraction of clonotypes appeared in both the CD4 and CD8 compartments, likely as a result of convergent recombination. Compared with the primary T-cell response, the secondary T-cell response was faster but weaker, reaching its peak on day 5 rather than on day 15. Because only a couple of donors were included in the study, the extent to which the findings can be generalized is limited. FACS-sorted repertoires could contain abundant contaminating clonotypes from the bulk population, so computational filtering was required. Most clones expanded after primary vaccination were re-detected after the booster (approximately 96% of CD4 and around 86% of CD8), suggesting broad memory maintenance.

This sample's treatment or condition label indicates: live attenuated yellow fever vaccine strain. PBMCs were isolated from peripheral blood using a standard Ficoll-Paque protocol. CD4 and CD8 T-cell fractions were isolated with Dynabeads CD4 and CD8 positive selection kits. TriZol was used to extract RNA from bulk PBMCs, CD4 and CD8 fractions, and dextramer-positive and dextramer-negative fractions. The sample here was CD4+ T cells sorted from PBMCs, taken 10 days after the yellow fever booster vaccination. This clonotype was obtained from a man aged 18 to 30 who received the YFV17D yellow fever vaccine. The chain links TRBV5-6 with TRBJ2-3, and 7 junctional nucleotides match TRBD2. The CDR3 region: CARSLRAGSTDTQYF. The DNA reads as follows: TGTGCCAGGAGCTTGAGAGCGGGGAGCACAGATACGCAGTATTTT.